Included here is one TCR beta chain sequence, with context. This receptor's antigen is unknown. No base-level quality is on record; no much larger clone is a single base apart. Trimming takes 2 bases off V and 6 bases off J; junction bases not matched to a gene: 7. As encoded in the germline V gene, CDR1 is SGDLS while CDR2 is YYNGEE. The CDR3 holds 15 amino acids from the cysteine to the phenylalanine. Kept here is only the CDR3 DNA, which spans 45 bases and is read in frame from base 1. The data belong to a study of blood T cell repertoires in COVID-19 (dated by TCRdb to about 2020). A note on the overall study: The collaborator samples originated in the United States, Italy and Spain and spanned the acute and convalescent phases of COVID-19. The material from the prospective study consisted of cDNA or gDNA derived from T cells, B-cell-depleted T cells, or PBMCs. The dataset comprised deeply sampled blood TCRbeta repertoires from subjects exposed to, actively infected with, or recovered from COVID-19. The repertoires were released in a freely available public database intended as a resource for research on the immune response to SARS-CoV-2. The samples were drawn from the first 160 participants of the ongoing ImmuneRACE study and from 950 to 1,500 subjects provided by 6 global collaborators. Nearly every sample came with metadata listing a de-identified subject ID, COVID-19 status, age in years and sex. Where available, HLA class I and class II types were obtained from metadata supplied by the sample provider rather than from assay-based typing. Results and caveats for the whole study, not just this receptor: The quantity of clinical and demographic metadata differed by source and by participant and was supplied without curation.

Participants in the prospective study were enrolled through a virtual design, were aged roughly 18 to 100 years, and lived in some 24 United States geographic areas. To assign participants to cohorts, the prospective study relied on clinical history that participants themselves reported in a screening survey and a study questionnaire. For ImmuneRACE Cohort 3, a participant was defined as recovered based on two consecutive negative NP/OP PCR tests, clearance by a healthcare professional, or resolution of symptoms. Each participant in the prospective study had whole blood, serum and a nasopharyngeal or oropharyngeal swab collected by mobile phlebotomists. Additional blood draws and questionnaires over an approximately two-month period could optionally be provided by prospective study participants. Blood samples from the prospective study were shipped frozen or at room temperature prior to DNA extraction.

TCRbeta CDR3 regions were amplified from genomic DNA by means of the immunoSEQ Assay, a bias-controlled multiplex PCR. The authors processed their data as follows. Within the assay, amplification of reference gene primers was used to estimate how many nucleated cells each sample contained. To quantify the absolute abundance of each unique TCRbeta CDR3 rearrangement, sequence reads were collapsed and filtered. For each sample, productive Simpson clonality was calculated by taking the square root of Simpson's diversity index across productive rearrangements. Here the immuneACCESS table is served through TCRdb, limited to in-frame sequences with V and J called. Missing clones are a known gap in these copies; in checked studies unresolved V genes cover under half, and the rest lacks a known reason. V and J calls and clone size are as listed in that table; D and trimming were resolved from the DNA. This sample lists fewer than 300,000 clones; around 88% were detected once. The top ten hold 8% to 10% of the sample.

The sequence was obtained from a man aged 35-49 years who had recovered from COVID-19. Sequenced: PBMCs or T cells enriched from blood (not recorded which). The sequence joins TRBV9 to TRBJ2-1; TRBD1 lines up with 8 middle nucleotides. The DNA sequence is given as TGTGCCAGCAGCGTCGGGACAGGAGAACTCAATGAGCAGTTCTTC. This encodes CASSVGTGELNEQFF. Full variable domain (CDR3 extended with the reference TRBV9 and TRBJ2-1 proteins): DSGVTQTPKHLITATGQRVTLRCSPRSGDLSVYWYQQSLDQGLQFLIQYYNGEERAKGNILERFSAQQFPDLHSELNLSSLELGDSALYFCASSVGTGELNEQFFGPGTRLTVL.